Reported below is one T cell receptor beta chain. The record originates from a study of siplizumab effects on memory and regulatory T cells. The germline V gene encodes CDR1 SGHRS and CDR2 YFSETQ. The CDR3 totals 15 residues. Trimming at V came to 5 bases and at J to 4 bases, leaving 10 bases not matched to a gene. TCR templates, around 98,000 per sample, were assayed. Assay: immunoSEQ multiplex PCR; the TCRdb copy retains only in-frame clones and omits some. The table records 55,000 to 65,000 clones, around 98% of them present only once. Unstimulated naive, memory, effector memory and TEMRA subsets were sequenced, and this was done in a few donor pairs.

The chain is built from TRBV5-1 and TRBJ2-7; 9 bases agree with TRBD1. This receptor was obtained from a human donor in good health. Sequencing was done on a sample of naive CD8+ T cells sorted from blood. CDR3 sequence (DNA): TGCGCCAGCAGAATCGCCGGGACAGGGTTGTACGAGCAGTACTTC. This encodes CASRIAGTGLYEQYF. The full variable domain, completed using reference TRBV5-1 and TRBJ2-7, is KAGVTQTPRYLIKTRGQQVTLSCSPISGHRSVSWYQQTPGQGLQFLFEYFSETQRNKGNFPGRFSGRQFSNSRSEMNVSTLELGDSALYLCASRIAGTGLYEQYFGPGTRLTVT.